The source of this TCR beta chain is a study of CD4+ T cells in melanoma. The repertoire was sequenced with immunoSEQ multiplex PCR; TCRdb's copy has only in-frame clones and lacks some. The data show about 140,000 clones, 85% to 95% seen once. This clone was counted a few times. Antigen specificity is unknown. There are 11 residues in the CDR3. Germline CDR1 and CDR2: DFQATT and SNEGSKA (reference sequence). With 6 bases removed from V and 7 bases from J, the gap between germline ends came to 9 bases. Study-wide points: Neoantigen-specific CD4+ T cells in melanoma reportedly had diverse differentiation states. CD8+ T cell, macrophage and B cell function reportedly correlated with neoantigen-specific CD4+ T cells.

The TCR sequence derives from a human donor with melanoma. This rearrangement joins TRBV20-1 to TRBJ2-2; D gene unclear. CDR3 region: CSAARGGELFF. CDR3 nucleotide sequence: TGCAGTGCCGCCAGAGGCGGGGAGCTGTTTTTT.